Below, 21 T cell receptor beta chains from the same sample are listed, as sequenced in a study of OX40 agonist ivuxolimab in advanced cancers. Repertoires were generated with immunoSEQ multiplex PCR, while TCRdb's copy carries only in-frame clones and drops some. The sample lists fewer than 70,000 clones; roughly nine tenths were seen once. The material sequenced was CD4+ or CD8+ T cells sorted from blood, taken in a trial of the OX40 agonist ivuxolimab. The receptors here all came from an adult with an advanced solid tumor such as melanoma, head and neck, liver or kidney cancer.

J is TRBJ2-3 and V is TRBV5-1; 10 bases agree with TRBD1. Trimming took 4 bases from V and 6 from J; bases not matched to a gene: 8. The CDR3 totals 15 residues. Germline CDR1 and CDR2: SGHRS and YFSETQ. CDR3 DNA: TGCGCCAGCAGCCCCGGGACAGGGGCCGTGGATACGCAGTATTTT. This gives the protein CASSPGTGAVDTQYF.

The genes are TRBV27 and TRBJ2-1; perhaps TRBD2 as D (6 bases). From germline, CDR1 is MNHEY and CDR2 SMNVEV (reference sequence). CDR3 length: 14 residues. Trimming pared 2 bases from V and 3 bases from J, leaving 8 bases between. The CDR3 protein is CASSLRENYNEQFF. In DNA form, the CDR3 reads TGTGCCAGCAGTTTACGGGAGAACTACAATGAGCAGTTCTTC.

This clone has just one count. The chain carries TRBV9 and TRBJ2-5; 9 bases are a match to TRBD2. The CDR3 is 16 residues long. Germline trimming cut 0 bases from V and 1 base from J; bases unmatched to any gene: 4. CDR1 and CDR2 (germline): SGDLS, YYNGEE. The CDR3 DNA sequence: TGTGCCAGCAGCGTAGGAATAGCGGGAGCCCAAGAGACCCAGTACTTC. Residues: CASSVGIAGAQETQYF.

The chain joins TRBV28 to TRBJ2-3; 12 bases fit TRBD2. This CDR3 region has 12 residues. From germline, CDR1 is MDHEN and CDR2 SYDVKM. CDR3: CGTSGDTDTQYF. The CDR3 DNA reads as TGTGGGACTAGCGGGGACACAGATACGCAGTATTTT.

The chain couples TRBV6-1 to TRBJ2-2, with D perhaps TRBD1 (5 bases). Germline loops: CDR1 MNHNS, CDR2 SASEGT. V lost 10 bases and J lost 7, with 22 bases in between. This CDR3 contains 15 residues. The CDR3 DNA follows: TGTGCCATCCATCACGGGCAGGGCTCGTTCGGGGAGCTGTTTTTT. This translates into CAIHHGQGSFGELFF.

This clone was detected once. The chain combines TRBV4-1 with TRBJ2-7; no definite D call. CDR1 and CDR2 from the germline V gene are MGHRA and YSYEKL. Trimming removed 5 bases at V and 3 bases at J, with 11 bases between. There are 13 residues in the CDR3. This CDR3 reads CASSTTLDYEQYF. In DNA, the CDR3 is TGCGCCAGCAGCACTACCCTAGACTACGAGCAGTACTTC.

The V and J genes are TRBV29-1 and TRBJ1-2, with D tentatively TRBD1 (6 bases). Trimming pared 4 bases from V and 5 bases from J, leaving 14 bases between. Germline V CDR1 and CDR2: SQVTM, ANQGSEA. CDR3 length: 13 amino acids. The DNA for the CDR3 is TGCAGCGTTGCTAGTCTGGGGGCGTATGGCTACACCTTC. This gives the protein CSVASLGAYGYTF.

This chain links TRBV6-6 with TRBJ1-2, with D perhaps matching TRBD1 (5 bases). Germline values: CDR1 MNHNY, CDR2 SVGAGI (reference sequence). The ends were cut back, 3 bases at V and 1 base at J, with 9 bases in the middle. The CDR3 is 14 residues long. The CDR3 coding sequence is TGTGCCAGCAGTTATGGGGCCGGTAACTATGGCTACACCTTC. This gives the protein CASSYGAGNYGYTF.

CDR3 coding DNA: TGTGCCAGCAGCTTAGTTTGGGGTAAAGAGACCCAGTACTTC. Encoded protein: CASSLVWGKETQYF. The chain employs TRBV7-9 and TRBJ2-5; D unresolved. This CDR3 comprises 14 residues. V was shortened by 1 base and J by 3 bases, with 9 bases between the two germline ends. Germline CDR1 reads SEHNR; CDR2 reads FQNEAQ (reference sequence).

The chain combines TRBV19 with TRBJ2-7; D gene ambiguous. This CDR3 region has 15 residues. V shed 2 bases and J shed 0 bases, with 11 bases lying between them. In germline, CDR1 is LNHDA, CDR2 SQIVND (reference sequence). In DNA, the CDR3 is TGTGCCAGTAGTATAAGTAGGGCCTTCTCCTACGAGCAGTACTTC. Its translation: CASSISRAFSYEQYF. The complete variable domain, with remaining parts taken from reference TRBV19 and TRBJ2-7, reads DGGITQSPKYLFRKEGQNVTLSCEQNLNHDAMYWYRQDPGQGLRLIYYSQIVNDFQKGDIAEGYSVSREKKESFPLTVTSAQKNPTAFYLCASSISRAFSYEQYFGPGTRLTVT.

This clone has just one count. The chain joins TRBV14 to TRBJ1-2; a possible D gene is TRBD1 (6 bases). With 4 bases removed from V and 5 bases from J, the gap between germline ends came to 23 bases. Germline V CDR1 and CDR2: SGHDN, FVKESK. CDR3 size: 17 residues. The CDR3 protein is CASSRPSGPGGLYGYTF. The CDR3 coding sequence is TGTGCCAGCAGCCGGCCCTCGGGCCCGGGGGGGCTTTATGGCTACACCTTC. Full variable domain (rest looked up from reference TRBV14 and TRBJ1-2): EAGVTQFPSHSVIEKGQTVTLRCDPISGHDNLYWYRRVMGKEIKFLLHFVKESKQDESGMPNNRFLAERTGGTYSTLKVQPAELEDSGVYFCASSRPSGPGGLYGYTFGSGTRLTVV.

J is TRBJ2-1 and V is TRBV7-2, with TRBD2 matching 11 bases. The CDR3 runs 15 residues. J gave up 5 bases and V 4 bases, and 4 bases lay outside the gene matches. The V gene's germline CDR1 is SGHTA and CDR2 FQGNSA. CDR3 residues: CASSSRLAGNNEQFF. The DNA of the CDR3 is TGTGCCAGCAGCTCCCGACTAGCGGGAAACAATGAGCAGTTCTTC. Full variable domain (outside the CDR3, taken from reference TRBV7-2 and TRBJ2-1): GAGVSQSPSNKVTEKGKDVELRCDPISGHTALYWYRQSLGQGLEFLIYFQGNSAPDKSGLPSDRFSAERTGGSVSTLTIQRTQQEDSAVYLCASSSRLAGNNEQFFGPGTRLTVL.

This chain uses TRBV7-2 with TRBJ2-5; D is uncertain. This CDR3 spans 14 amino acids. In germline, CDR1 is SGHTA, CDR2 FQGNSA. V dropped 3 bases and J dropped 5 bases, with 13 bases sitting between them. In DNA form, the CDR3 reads TGTGCCAGCAGCTTGCCAGTATTCTCCGAGACCCAGTACTTC. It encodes CASSLPVFSETQYF.

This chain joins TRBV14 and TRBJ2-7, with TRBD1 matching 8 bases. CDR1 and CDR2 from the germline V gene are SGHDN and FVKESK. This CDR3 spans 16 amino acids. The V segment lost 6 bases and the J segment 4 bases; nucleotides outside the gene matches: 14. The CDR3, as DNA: TGTGCCAGCAGACTAGGAGGGGACAGGTACGCTTACGAGCAGTACTTC. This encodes CASRLGGDRYAYEQYF.

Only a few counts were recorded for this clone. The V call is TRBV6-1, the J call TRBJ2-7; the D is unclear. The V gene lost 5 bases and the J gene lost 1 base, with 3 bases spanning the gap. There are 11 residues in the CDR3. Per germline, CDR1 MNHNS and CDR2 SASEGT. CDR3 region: CASSRSYEQYF. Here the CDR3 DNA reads TGTGCCAGCAGTAGGTCCTACGAGCAGTACTTC.

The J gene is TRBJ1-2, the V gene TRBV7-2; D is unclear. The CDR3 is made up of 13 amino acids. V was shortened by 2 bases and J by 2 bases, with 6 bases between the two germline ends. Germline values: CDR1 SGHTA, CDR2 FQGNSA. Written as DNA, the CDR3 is TGTGCCAGCAGCTTATACAGCAACTATGGCTACACCTTC. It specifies CASSLYSNYGYTF.

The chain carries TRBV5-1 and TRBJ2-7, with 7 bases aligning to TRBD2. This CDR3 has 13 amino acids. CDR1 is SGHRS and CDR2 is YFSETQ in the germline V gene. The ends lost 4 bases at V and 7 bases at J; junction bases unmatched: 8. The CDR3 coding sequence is TGCGCCAGCAGCGACCCGGGAGGCGGGGAGCAGTACTTC. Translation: CASSDPGGGEQYF.

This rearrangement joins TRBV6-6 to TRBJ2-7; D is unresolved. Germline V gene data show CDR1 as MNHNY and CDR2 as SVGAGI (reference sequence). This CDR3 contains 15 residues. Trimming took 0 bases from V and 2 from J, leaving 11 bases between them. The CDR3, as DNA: TGTGCCAGCAGTTACTCTACGGACGCTCCCTACGAGCAGTACTTC. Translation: CASSYSTDAPYEQYF.

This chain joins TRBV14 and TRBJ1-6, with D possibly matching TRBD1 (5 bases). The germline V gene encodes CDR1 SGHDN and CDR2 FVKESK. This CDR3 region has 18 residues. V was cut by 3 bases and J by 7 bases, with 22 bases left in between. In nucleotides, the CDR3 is TGTGCCAGCAGCCATCGAGGAACGGGGGGGATTTCCAATTCACCCCTCCACTTT. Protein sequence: CASSHRGTGGISNSPLHF. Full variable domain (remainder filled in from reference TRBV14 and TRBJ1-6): EAGVTQFPSHSVIEKGQTVTLRCDPISGHDNLYWYRRVMGKEIKFLLHFVKESKQDESGMPNNRFLAERTGGTYSTLKVQPAELEDSGVYFCASSHRGTGGISNSPLHFGNGTRLTVT.

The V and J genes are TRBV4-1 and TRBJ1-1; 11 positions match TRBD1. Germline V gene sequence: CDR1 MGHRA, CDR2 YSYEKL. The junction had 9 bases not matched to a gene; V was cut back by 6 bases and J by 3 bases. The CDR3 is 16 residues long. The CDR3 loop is CASSPGQGARYTEAFF. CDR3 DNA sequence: TGCGCCAGCAGTCCTGGACAGGGGGCGAGGTACACTGAAGCTTTCTTT.

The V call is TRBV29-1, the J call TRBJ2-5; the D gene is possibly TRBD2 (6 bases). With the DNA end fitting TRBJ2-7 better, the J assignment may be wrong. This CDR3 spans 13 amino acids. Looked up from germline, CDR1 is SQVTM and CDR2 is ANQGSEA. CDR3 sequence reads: CSVVEGKGYEQYF. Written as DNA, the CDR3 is TGCAGCGTTGTGGAGGGAAAGGGATACGAGCAGTACTTC.